A selection of T cell receptor beta chains follows, all from one sample in a study of PD-L1 blockade in urothelial cancer. Assay: immunoSEQ multiplex PCR; the TCRdb copy retains only in-frame clones and omits some. Altogether 65,000 to 80,000 clones are present, about 85% being singletons, with the ten largest covering about 5.1%. The sample in question was PBMCs, obtained around atezolizumab (anti-PD-L1) treatment. These receptor sequences come from a man aged 70-80 years with urothelial cancer. The CDR3 runs from the conserved cysteine through the conserved F or W. Rows may omit the clone size; those that give it use once, few, many or a size class.

j_gene	v_gene	abundance	CDR3aa
TRBJ2-3	TRBV7-2	-	CASSPFFTDTQYF
TRBJ2-2	TRBV6-5	-	CASSYSRGRSTGELFF
TRBJ2-2	TRBV6-5	-	CASISTRVGGELFF
TRBJ2-1	TRBV10-3	few	CAISDSVPSYNEQFF
TRBJ2-7	TRBV5-1	-	CASSLEPDALTGGSYEQYF
TRBJ2-1	TRBV4-2	-	CASSQDGLGIVNEQFF
TRBJ2-6	TRBV19	-	CASSIRGAMLTTGANVLTF
TRBJ1-2	TRBV19	-	CASSIGNPYGYTF
TRBJ2-5	TRBV2	-	CASPSGRLNQETQYF
TRBJ1-2	TRBV29-1	-	CSVATGGAELYGYTF
TRBJ2-7	TRBV18	-	CASSPRQGEQYF
TRBJ1-4	TRBV6-5	-	CASSYDSSNEKLFF
TRBJ2-1	TRBV6-1	-	CASSETIPIYNEQFF
TRBJ2-7	TRBV4-1	few	CASSQDGLYEQYF
TRBJ1-4	TRBV7-2	-	CASGLNPGTNEKLFF
TRBJ2-7	TRBV9	-	CASSVAAGGPWEQYF
TRBJ2-7	TRBV5-4	-	CASSLVASGTYEQYF
TRBJ2-1	TRBV11-2	-	CASSSGLPNEQFF